One sample yielded the 21 T cell receptor beta chains listed below, sequenced in a study of blood T cell repertoires in COVID-19 (dated by TCRdb to the early 2020s). To prepare the library, the immunoSEQ multiplex PCR assay was applied. TCRdb provides this immuneACCESS table in a form limited to in-frame rearrangements. Some clones are lacking; in checked studies, under half of them reflect an unresolved V gene, and why the rest are absent is not known. The sample table holds roughly 120,000 clones, of which around four fifths were seen once. Of the sample, roughly 20% is held by the ten largest clones. The sample was peripheral blood. These receptors were taken from a woman aged 60-75 years with acute or convalescent COVID-19.

This chain joins TRBV25-1 and TRBJ1-4, with 7 bases matching TRBD1. Trimming removed 3 bases from V and 5 bases from J; junction bases left unmatched: 6. Per the germline V gene, CDR1 is MGHDK and CDR2 is SYGVNS. This CDR3 is 15 amino acids long. The CDR3 region is CASSDPATGNEKLFF. The CDR3 nucleotides read TGTGCCAGCAGTGACCCCGCGACAGGGAATGAAAAACTGTTTTTT.

This chain joins TRBV2 and TRBJ2-7; TRBD1 aligns across 7 bases. In germline, CDR1 is SNHLY, CDR2 FYNNEI. This CDR3 contains 14 residues. Trimming at V came to 4 bases and at J to 5 bases, leaving 8 bases not matched to a gene. The CDR3: CASSVGTDPHEQYF. CDR3 sequence (DNA): TGTGCCAGCAGTGTCGGGACAGACCCCCACGAGCAGTACTTC.

The rearrangement uses TRBV24-1 and TRBJ1-4; TRBD1 aligns across 9 bases. Germline CDR1 and CDR2: KGHDR and SFDVKD. V was pared by 4 bases and J by 8 bases, with 10 bases of the junction left unmatched. This CDR3 has 16 residues. Here the CDR3 reads CATSDASGTGSEKLFF. The CDR3, as DNA: TGTGCCACCAGTGACGCTTCCGGGACAGGGTCCGAAAAACTGTTTTTT.

The chain joins TRBV30 to TRBJ1-2, with 8 bases identical to TRBD1. The ends lost 3 bases at V and 3 bases at J; junction bases unmatched: 12. This CDR3 is built from 16 residues. Germline CDR1 and CDR2: GTSNPN and SVGIG (reference sequence). The CDR3 coding sequence is TGTGCCTGGAGCCTAAACCGACAGGGGTGGGACTATGGCTACACCTTC. It translates to CAWSLNRQGWDYGYTF.

This sequence joins TRBV7-2 and TRBJ2-2, with D perhaps TRBD2 (5 bases). The CDR3 extends over 16 amino acids. V was trimmed by 2 bases and J by 0 bases, leaving 10 bases between them. The V gene's germline CDR1 is SGHTA and CDR2 FQGNSA. CDR3 loop: CASSLLGLTNTGELFF. CDR3 bases: TGTGCCAGCAGCTTACTAGGACTTACGAACACCGGGGAGCTGTTTTTT.

V is TRBV7-2 and J is TRBJ1-2; no firm D call. This CDR3 spans 17 amino acids. CDR1 and CDR2 from the germline V gene are SGHTA and FQGNSA. Trimming left V 5 bases short and J 0 bases short, with 19 bases between. The CDR3 reads CASSPQAVGVANYGYTF. CDR3 DNA: TGTGCCAGCAGCCCCCAGGCGGTCGGGGTAGCTAACTATGGCTACACCTTC.

This chain connects TRBV7-3 to TRBJ2-7; D not resolved. From germline, CDR1 is SGHTA and CDR2 FQGTGA. The CDR3 totals 13 residues. The V end was cut by 5 bases, the J end by 4 bases, with 12 bases between. CDR3 protein: CASSPGSVYEQYF. The CDR3 nucleotides read TGTGCCAGCAGCCCAGGCTCCGTTTACGAGCAGTACTTC.

The chain uses TRBV18 and TRBJ1-1; the D is unclear. The CDR3 is made up of 12 amino acids. Trimming removed 6 bases at V and 3 bases at J, with 8 bases between. CDR1 is KGHSH, CDR2 LQKENI, per germline. This CDR3 is CASSPGYTEAFF. CDR3 bases: TGTGCCAGCTCCCCGGGGTACACTGAAGCTTTCTTT.

Remarks on this clone: This CDR3 is also generated by other DNA sequences in the sample. V is TRBV18 and J is TRBJ2-7, with D possibly being TRBD1 (6 bases). Germline lookup yields CDR1 KGHSH and CDR2 LQKENI. CDR3 size: 14 residues. V was cut by 2 bases and J by 1 base, with 9 bases left in between. This CDR3 reads CASSPGRGSYEQYF. CDR3 nucleotide sequence: TGTGCCAGCTCACCAGGCAGGGGATCCTACGAGCAGTACTTC. The complete variable domain, with remaining parts taken from reference TRBV18 and TRBJ2-7, reads NAGVMQNPRHLVRRRGQEARLRCSPMKGHSHVYWYRQLPEEGLKFMVYLQKENIIDESGMPKERFSAEFPKEGPSILRIQQVVRGDSAAYFCASSPGRGSYEQYFGPGTRLTVT.

This chain joins TRBV24-1 and TRBJ2-3; 8 bases align to TRBD1. The CDR3 is made up of 16 amino acids. Trimming cost V 7 bases and J 4 bases; bases outside gene matches: 12. Germline assignment: CDR1 KGHDR and CDR2 SFDVKD. The CDR3 loop reads CATSARDRPQADTQYF. CDR3 DNA: TGTGCCACCAGCGCGAGGGACAGGCCCCAGGCAGATACGCAGTATTTT.

This sequence joins TRBV19 and TRBJ1-5; possible D gene TRBD1, 5 bases. The V and J ends lost 7 bases and 3 bases respectively, with 13 bases between them. The V gene's germline CDR1 is LNHDA and CDR2 SQIVND (reference sequence). The CDR3 runs to 14 residues. CDR3 protein: CASTPRQLNQPQHF. For the CDR3, the DNA is TGTGCCAGTACTCCCCGACAGCTCAATCAGCCCCAGCATTTT.

V usage is TRBV29-1 and J usage is TRBJ1-1; the D gene is possibly TRBD1 (5 bases). CDR1 and CDR2 (germline): SQVTM, ANQGSEA. The CDR3 length is 12 residues. V was shortened by 7 bases and J by 5 bases, with 14 bases between the two germline ends. The CDR3 sequence: CSASDSHTEAFF. In nucleotides, the CDR3 is TGCAGCGCCTCCGACAGTCATACTGAAGCTTTCTTT.

This clone showed up just a few times. The chain links TRBV27 to TRBJ2-7; weak D call: TRBD2 (5 bases). CDR3 size: 14 residues. V shed 6 bases and J shed 4 bases, with 16 bases lying between them. Germline V gene sequence: CDR1 MNHEY, CDR2 SMNVEV (reference sequence). The CDR3 DNA reads TGTGCCAGCAGCTTTACTACGGGGATGTACGAGCAGTACTTC. Translation: CASSFTTGMYEQYF.

The rearrangement uses TRBV29-1 and TRBJ1-1; no reliable D call. The CDR3 has 12 residues. Trimming shortened V by 7 bases and J by 5 bases, and 14 bases separated the two germline ends. CDR1 SQVTM and CDR2 ANQGSEA come from the germline V gene. The CDR3 protein is CSAQPTGTEAFF. The DNA for the CDR3 is TGCAGCGCCCAACCGACGGGTACTGAAGCTTTCTTT. The full variable domain, in which reference TRBV29-1 and TRBJ1-1 provide the parts outside the CDR3, is SAVISQKPSRDICQRGTSLTIQCQVDSQVTMMFWYRQQPGQSLTLIATANQGSEATYESGFVIDKFPISRPNLTFSTLTVSNMSPEDSSIYLCSAQPTGTEAFFGQGTRLTVV.

The gene calls are TRBV30 and TRBJ2-1, with TRBD2 identical over 10 bases. CDR3 length: 14 amino acids. Per the germline V gene, CDR1 is GTSNPN and CDR2 is SVGIG (reference sequence). J lost 7 bases, V lost 4 bases, and 7 bases had no gene match. The CDR3 protein is CAWNSGRATNEQFF. The CDR3 nucleotides are TGTGCCTGGAACAGCGGGAGGGCCACAAATGAGCAGTTCTTC. Combining the CDR3 with reference TRBV30 and TRBJ2-1 gives the whole variable domain SQTIHQWPATLVQPVGSPLSLECTVEGTSNPNLYWYRQAAGRGLQLLFYSVGIGQISSEVPQNLSASRPQDRQFILSSKKLLLSDSGFYLCAWNSGRATNEQFFGPGTRLTVL.

The V gene is TRBV5-5, the J gene TRBJ1-2, with no clear D. Germline values: CDR1 SGHKS, CDR2 YYEKEE (reference sequence). This CDR3 is 15 amino acids long. The V end lost 5 bases, the J end lost 7 bases, and 21 bases lay between the germline ends. The CDR3 sequence is CASRRAPGSRGGYTF. The CDR3, as DNA: TGTGCCAGCAGAAGAGCCCCGGGGTCCCGCGGTGGCTACACCTTC.

This chain joins TRBV28 and TRBJ1-1, with no clear D. The CDR3 is 16 amino acids. V lost 3 bases and J lost 1, with 15 bases in between. Germline assignment: CDR1 MDHEN and CDR2 SYDVKM. The CDR3 DNA sequence: TGTGCCAGCAGTTTTTGGGAGAGGAATTCGAACACTGAAGCTTTCTTT. Translation gives CASSFWERNSNTEAFF.

A few counts support this clone. This chain uses TRBV19 with TRBJ2-3; 12 bases are a match to TRBD2. This CDR3 region has 16 residues. V lost 3 bases and J lost 5; bases outside the gene matches: 6. Per the germline V gene, CDR1 is LNHDA and CDR2 is SQIVND (reference sequence). CDR3 nucleotides: TGTGCCAGTAGTATCGGACTAGCGGGGAGGTTAGATACGCAGTATTTT. Its translation: CASSIGLAGRLDTQYF.

The chain employs TRBV4-3 and TRBJ1-2, with D maybe TRBD1 (5 bases). Germline CDR1 and CDR2: LGHNA and YSLEER. Deletions cut 1 base from V and 5 bases from J, with 11 bases between. There are 14 residues in the CDR3. The CDR3: CASSQVETAYGYTF. In DNA form, the CDR3 reads TGCGCCAGCAGCCAAGTTGAGACAGCGTATGGCTACACCTTC.

This clone was seen only a few times. The chain has TRBV6-4 and TRBJ1-2, with TRBD1 identical over 7 bases. V was pared by 6 bases and J by 5 bases, with 9 bases of the junction left unmatched. The CDR3 is 14 residues long. Per germline, CDR1 MRHNA and CDR2 SNTAGT. The CDR3 region is CASSPGGTHYGYTF. The CDR3 DNA reads TGTGCCAGCAGCCCAGGGGGGACACATTATGGCTACACCTTC.

The J gene is TRBJ2-7, the V gene TRBV11-2, with 7 bases lining up with TRBD2. The CDR3 contains 15 residues. V lost 5 bases and J lost 1; bases outside the gene matches: 8. Germline-derived CDR1 and CDR2 are SGHAT and FQNNGV. CDR3 in amino acids: CASSVNPAGSYEQYF. The CDR3, as DNA: TGTGCCAGCAGCGTAAATCCAGCGGGGTCCTACGAGCAGTACTTC. Drawing the rest from reference TRBV11-2 and TRBJ2-7, the complete variable domain is EAGVAQSPRYKIIEKRQSVAFWCNPISGHATLYWYQQILGQGPKLLIQFQNNGVVDDSQLPKDRFSAERLKGVDSTLKIQPAKLEDSAVYLCASSVNPAGSYEQYFGPGTRLTVT.